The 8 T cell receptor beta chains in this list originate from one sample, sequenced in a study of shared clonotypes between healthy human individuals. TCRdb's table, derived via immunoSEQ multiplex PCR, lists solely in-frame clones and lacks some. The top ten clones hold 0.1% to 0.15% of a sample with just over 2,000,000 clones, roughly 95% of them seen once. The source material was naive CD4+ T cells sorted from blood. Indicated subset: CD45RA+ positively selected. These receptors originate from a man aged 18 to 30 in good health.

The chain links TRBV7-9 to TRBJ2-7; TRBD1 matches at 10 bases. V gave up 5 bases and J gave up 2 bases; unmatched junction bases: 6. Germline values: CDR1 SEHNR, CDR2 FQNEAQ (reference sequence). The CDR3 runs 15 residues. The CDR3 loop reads CASSNDRGPPYEQYF. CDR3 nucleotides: TGTGCCAGCAGCAACGACAGGGGGCCCCCCTACGAGCAGTACTTC.

The CDR3 is CASSADRGRGHGYTF. The CDR3, as DNA: TGTGCCAGCAGCGCCGACAGGGGGCGCGGCCATGGCTACACCTTC. This chain joins TRBV13 and TRBJ1-2, with TRBD1 matching 10 bases. CDR3 size: 15 residues. The germline CDR1 and CDR2 sequences are PRHDT and FYEKMQ (reference sequence). Trimming took 5 bases from V and 6 from J; bases not matched to a gene: 9.

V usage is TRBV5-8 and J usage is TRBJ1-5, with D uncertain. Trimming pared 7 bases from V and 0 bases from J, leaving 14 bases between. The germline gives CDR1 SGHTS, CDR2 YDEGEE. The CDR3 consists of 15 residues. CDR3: CASARRGYSNQPQHF. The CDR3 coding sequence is TGTGCCAGCGCTCGACGAGGGTATAGCAATCAGCCCCAGCATTTT.

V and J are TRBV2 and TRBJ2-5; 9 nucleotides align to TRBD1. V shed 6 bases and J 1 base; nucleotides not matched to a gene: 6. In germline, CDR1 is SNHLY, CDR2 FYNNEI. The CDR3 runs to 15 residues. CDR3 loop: CASRRDRATQETQYF. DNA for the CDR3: TGTGCCAGCAGAAGGGACAGGGCTACCCAAGAGACCCAGTACTTC.

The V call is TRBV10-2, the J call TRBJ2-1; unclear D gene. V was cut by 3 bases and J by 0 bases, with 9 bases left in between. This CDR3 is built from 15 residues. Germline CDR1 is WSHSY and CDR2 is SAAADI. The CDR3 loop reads CASSEGRISYNEQFF. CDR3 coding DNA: TGCGCCAGCAGTGAAGGACGAATCTCCTACAATGAGCAGTTCTTC.

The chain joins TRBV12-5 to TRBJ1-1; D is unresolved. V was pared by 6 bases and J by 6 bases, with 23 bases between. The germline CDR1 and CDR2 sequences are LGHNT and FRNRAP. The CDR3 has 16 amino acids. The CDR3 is CASGPPNAAGRAEAFF. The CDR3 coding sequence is TGTGCTAGTGGCCCGCCAAATGCAGCCGGGCGCGCTGAAGCTTTCTTT.

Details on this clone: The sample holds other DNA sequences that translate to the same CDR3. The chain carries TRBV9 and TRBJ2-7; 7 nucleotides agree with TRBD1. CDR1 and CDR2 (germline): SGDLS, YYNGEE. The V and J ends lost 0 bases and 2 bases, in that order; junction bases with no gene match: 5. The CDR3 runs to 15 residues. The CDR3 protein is CASSVDPTGTYEQYF. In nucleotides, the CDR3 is TGTGCCAGCAGCGTAGACCCGACAGGGACCTACGAGCAGTACTTC.

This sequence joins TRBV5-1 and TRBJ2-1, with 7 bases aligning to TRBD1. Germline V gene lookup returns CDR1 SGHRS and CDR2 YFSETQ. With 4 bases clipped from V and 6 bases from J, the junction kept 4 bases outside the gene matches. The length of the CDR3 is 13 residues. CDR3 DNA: TGCGCCAGCAGCCTGACAGGGACCAATGAGCAGTTCTTC. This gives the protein CASSLTGTNEQFF. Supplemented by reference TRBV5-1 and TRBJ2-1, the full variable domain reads KAGVTQTPRYLIKTRGQQVTLSCSPISGHRSVSWYQQTPGQGLQFLFEYFSETQRNKGNFPGRFSGRQFSNSRSEMNVSTLELGDSALYLCASSLTGTNEQFFGPGTRLTVL.